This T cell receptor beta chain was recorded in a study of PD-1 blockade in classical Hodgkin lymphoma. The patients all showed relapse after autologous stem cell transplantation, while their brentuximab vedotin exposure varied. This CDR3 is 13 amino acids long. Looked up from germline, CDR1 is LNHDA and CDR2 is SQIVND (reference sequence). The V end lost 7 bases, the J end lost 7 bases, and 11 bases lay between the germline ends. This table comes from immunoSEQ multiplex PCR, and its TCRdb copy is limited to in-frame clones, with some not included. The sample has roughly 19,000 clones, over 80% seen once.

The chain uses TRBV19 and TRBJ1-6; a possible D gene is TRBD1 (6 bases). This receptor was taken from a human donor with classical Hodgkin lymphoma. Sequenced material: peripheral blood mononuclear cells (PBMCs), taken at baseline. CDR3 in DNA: TGTGCCAGTACGTGGGACAAGAATTCACCCCTCCACTTT. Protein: CASTWDKNSPLHF.